Each of the 2 T cell receptor beta chains below was sequenced from the same sample in a study of blood T cell repertoires in COVID-19. Profiled with immunoSEQ multiplex PCR; TCRdb holds only in-frame clones, not every one. The top ten clones hold approximately 8.2% of a sample with approximately 250,000 clones, 86% of them seen once. The sample taken for sequencing was peripheral blood. Receptors were obtained from a man between 35 and 55 years old with active or convalescent COVID-19.

The V gene is TRBV24-1, the J gene TRBJ2-3, with 9 bases matching TRBD1. The CDR3 runs 16 residues. Germline assignment: CDR1 KGHDR and CDR2 SFDVKD. Unmatched junction bases numbered 4, after V lost 2 bases and J lost 2 bases. The CDR3 DNA follows: TGTGCCACCAGTGATTCTAGGACAGGGGTCACAGATACGCAGTATTTT. It is translated as CATSDSRTGVTDTQYF.

This chain connects TRBV20-1 to TRBJ2-7; no clear D. The CDR3 runs to 12 residues. Trimming pared 3 bases from V and 5 bases from J, leaving 11 bases between. CDR1 is DFQATT and CDR2 is SNEGSKA in the germline V gene (reference sequence). The CDR3 nucleotides read TGCAGTGCTAGTGGGTGGTCGGACGAGCAGTACTTC. Protein product: CSASGWSDEQYF.